Given below is one T cell receptor (beta chain) in context. Its cognate antigen is unknown. There are 18 residues in the CDR3. This sample is part of a study of T-cell memory formation after mild COVID-19. For the study at large: TCR clusters showed largely donor specificity.

A single record per CDR3 protein comes from TCRdb applying MiXCR to the 5' RACE reads. The profile shows around 150,000 distinct CDR3 sequences, around 30% of them singletons. General observations from the study: The finding that pre-infection memory included some responding clones suggested that cross-reactive memory joined. The main location of contracting CD4+ clones was CM and EM, and that of contracting CD8+ clones was EMRA.

The source of this sequence is an adult woman who had mild COVID-19 (a few samples of this study predate the infection). Cell type and time point are not known. The sample comprised PBMCs or a T cell subset sorted from them (not recorded which). The chain carries TRBV21-1 and TRBJ2-5; TRBD2, the table's D call, was not compared with the DNA. TRBV21-1 is an annotated pseudogene. The CDR3 DNA reads as TGTGCCAGCAGCAAAGCGCGAGAGGGCAGCGCCACTCAAGAGACCCAGTACTTC. It yields the protein CASSKAREGSATQETQYF.